This T cell receptor (beta chain) came from a study of T-cell reconstitution after alpha-beta-depleted transplantation in children. Unique molecular identifiers were incorporated during preparation of the TCRbeta library. Each CDR3 protein gets one entry after TCRdb re-called the PCR reads with MiXCR. This sample yields about 500,000 distinct CDR3 sequences, of which around a third are seen a single time; approximately 2.3% belongs to the top ten. This CDR3 comprises 15 residues. V was clipped by 1 base and J by 7 bases; unmatched bases: 7. Looked up from germline, CDR1 is LGHNA and CDR2 is YSLEER. This sequence was found in a human donor who donated a stem cell graft to a child with aplastic anemia. The J gene is TRBJ2-1, the V gene TRBV4-3; 7 bases align to TRBD2. The source material was PBMCs from the stem cell graft donor, sampled from the stem cell graft. In DNA form, the CDR3 reads TGCGCCAGCAGCCAAGTAGAGTGGGGGGGGAATGAGCAGTTCTTC. Its translation: CASSQVEWGGNEQFF.